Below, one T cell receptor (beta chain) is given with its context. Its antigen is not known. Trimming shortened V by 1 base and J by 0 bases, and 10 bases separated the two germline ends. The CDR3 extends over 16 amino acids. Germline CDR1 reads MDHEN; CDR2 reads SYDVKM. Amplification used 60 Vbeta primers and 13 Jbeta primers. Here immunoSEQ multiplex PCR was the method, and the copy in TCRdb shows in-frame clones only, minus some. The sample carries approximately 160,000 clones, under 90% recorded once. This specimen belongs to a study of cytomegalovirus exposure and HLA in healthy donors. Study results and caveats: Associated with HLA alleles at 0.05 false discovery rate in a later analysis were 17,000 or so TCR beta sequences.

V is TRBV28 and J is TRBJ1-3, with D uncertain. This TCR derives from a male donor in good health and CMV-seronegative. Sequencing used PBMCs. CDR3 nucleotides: TGTGCCAGCAGTTTATCCCCACGGAGCTCTGGAAACACCATATATTTT. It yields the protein CASSLSPRSSGNTIYF.